The present entry profiles one TCR beta chain with its context. This entry is derived from a study of shared clonotypes between healthy human individuals. Germline lookup yields CDR1 SGHTA and CDR2 FQGNSA. CDR3 length: 16 residues. Trimming removed 1 base from V and 0 bases from J, with 13 bases in between. Naive CD8 cells comprised CD45RO-negative, CCR7-positively selected cells, excluding terminally differentiated effector memory CD45RA+ cells. Nashville, Tennessee was home to all donors, who were Caucasian adults. Each replicate PCR on the sorted subsets used roughly 190 ng DNA (around 30,000 T cell genomes). Repertoires were generated with immunoSEQ multiplex PCR, while TCRdb's copy carries only in-frame clones and drops some. The sample contains more than 2 million clones, about 94% of which appear only once.

The sample was naive CD8+ T cells sorted from blood. This receptor was taken from a man between 18 and 29 years old in good health. V and J are TRBV7-2 and TRBJ2-7, with D possibly TRBD2 on 6 matching bases. CDR3 DNA sequence: TGTGCCAGCAGCTTAGTCTCCAGCGGGCTCTCCTACGAGCAGTACTTC. Its protein product is CASSLVSSGLSYEQYF.